Sequencing of this T cell receptor (beta chain) was carried out in a study of blood T cell repertoires in COVID-19. Study details: Both acute and convalescent COVID-19 samples were obtained from the United States, Italy and Spain.

This clone was seen only a few times. Original processing methods: Amplifying reference gene primers gave estimates of nucleated cell counts. The assay was immunoSEQ multiplex PCR, and TCRdb's table has in-frame clones only and misses some. The V and J calls and the clone size are those of that table, but D and trimming were determined from the DNA. The data contain fewer than 250,000 clones, 80% of them singletons. Germline CDR1 MNHNS, CDR2 SASEGT. This CDR3 region has 17 residues. V lost 0 bases, J lost 0 bases, and 2 bases stayed unmatched. Participants spanned ages about 18 to 95 years and resided in fewer than 30 US areas. In assigning cohorts, the study relied on participant-reported clinical history.

This TCR was recovered from a woman aged 40 to 55 with acute COVID-19. Sequenced input: PBMCs or T cells enriched from blood (not recorded which). This rearrangement joins TRBV6-1 to TRBJ2-4; 10 nucleotides line up with TRBD2. The CDR3 DNA sequence: TGTGCCAGCAGTGAAGCAGGACTAGCGGTAGCCAAAAACATTCAGTACTTC. This sequence encodes CASSEAGLAVAKNIQYF.